Listed below are T cell receptor beta chains from one sample, sequenced in a study of PD-L1 blockade in urothelial cancer. TCRdb keeps only in-frame clones here, not all; method: immunoSEQ multiplex PCR. The sample comprises 80,000 to 130,000 clones, about nine tenths of which are singletons, and almost 0.95% rests with the top ten. The sequences come from PBMCs, collected around atezolizumab (anti-PD-L1) treatment. The source of these receptors is a woman of 80 years or more with urothelial cancer. Each CDR3 is given with its conserved first and last residue. Fields, in order: V gene, clone size, D gene, J gene, CDR3 DNA, CDR3 protein. A D gene is named only where the DNA matches it firmly. Rows give clone size only sometimes, using once, few, many, or a class for an expanded clone.

v_gene: TRBV15
abundance: .
d_gene: TRBD2
j_gene: TRBJ2-7
CDR3nt: TGTGCCACCAGCAGAGACCGCCCGGGACTAGTCTACTCCTACGAGCAGTACTTC
CDR3aa: CATSRDRPGLVYSYEQYF

v_gene: TRBV28
abundance: .
d_gene: TRBD1
j_gene: TRBJ1-2
CDR3nt: TGTGCCAGCAGTTTAGCAGGGGGCGGATCTAGCTATGGCTACACCTTC
CDR3aa: CASSLAGGGSSYGYTF

v_gene: TRBV28
abundance: .
d_gene: .
j_gene: TRBJ1-3
CDR3nt: TGTGCCAGCAGTCCCTCTGGAGGGGTGGGGAACACCATATATTTT
CDR3aa: CASSPSGGVGNTIYF

v_gene: TRBV19
abundance: .
d_gene: TRBD1
j_gene: TRBJ1-3
CDR3nt: TGTGCCAGTAGTAGGCTCCCCCGGACAGGCTCTGGAAACACCATATATTTT
CDR3aa: CASSRLPRTGSGNTIYF

v_gene: TRBV5-1
abundance: .
d_gene: .
j_gene: TRBJ1-5
CDR3nt: TGCGCCAGCAGTGTTCAGGGTTCCCAGCCCCAGCATTTT
CDR3aa: CASSVQGSQPQHF

v_gene: TRBV2
abundance: .
d_gene: TRBD2
j_gene: TRBJ2-5
CDR3nt: TGTGCCAGCCCCGGGACTAGCGGGAGGAAAGAGACCCAGTACTTC
CDR3aa: CASPGTSGRKETQYF

v_gene: TRBV19
abundance: .
d_gene: TRBD1
j_gene: TRBJ1-2
CDR3nt: TGTGCCAGGCCAGGGGGCGACTATGGCTACACCTTC
CDR3aa: CARPGGDYGYTF

v_gene: TRBV7-9
abundance: .
d_gene: TRBD1
j_gene: TRBJ2-1
CDR3nt: TGTGCCAGCAGCGTCCGGGGACAGTACAATGAGCAGTTCTTC
CDR3aa: CASSVRGQYNEQFF

v_gene: TRBV5-1
abundance: once
d_gene: TRBD1
j_gene: TRBJ1-2
CDR3nt: TGCGCCAGCAGCTTGGGCGGACAGGGGAATGGCTACACCTTC
CDR3aa: CASSLGGQGNGYTF

v_gene: TRBV10-3
abundance: .
d_gene: .
j_gene: TRBJ2-1
CDR3nt: TGTGCCACCGCTCGGGGCAATGAGCAGTTCTTC
CDR3aa: CATARGNEQFF

v_gene: TRBV29-1
abundance: .
d_gene: .
j_gene: TRBJ2-7
CDR3nt: TGCAGCGTTTGGGGAGATGCCTACGAGCAGTACTTC
CDR3aa: CSVWGDAYEQYF

v_gene: TRBV7-3
abundance: .
d_gene: .
j_gene: TRBJ2-7
CDR3nt: TGTGCCAGCAGCGGTCGGTGGCAGGAACCCTCCTACGAGCAGTACTTC
CDR3aa: CASSGRWQEPSYEQYF

v_gene: TRBV5-1
abundance: .
d_gene: TRBD1
j_gene: TRBJ1-1
CDR3nt: TGCGCCAGCAGCTTGGGACAGGGCCTGAACACTGAAGCTTTCTTT
CDR3aa: CASSLGQGLNTEAFF

v_gene: TRBV19
abundance: .
d_gene: TRBD1
j_gene: TRBJ2-5
CDR3nt: TGTGCCAGTAGCAAGGGACAGGCAGAGACCCAAGAGACCCAGTACTTC
CDR3aa: CASSKGQAETQETQYF

v_gene: TRBV6-5
abundance: .
d_gene: TRBD2
j_gene: TRBJ2-2
CDR3nt: TGTGCCAGCACCTGGGGGCGGGAGGGCACCGGGGAGCTGTTTTTT
CDR3aa: CASTWGREGTGELFF

v_gene: TRBV28
abundance: .
d_gene: TRBD1
j_gene: TRBJ1-5
CDR3nt: TGTGCCAGCAGTTTGCCGGAGACAGGGTCGCATTTT
CDR3aa: CASSLPETGSHF

v_gene: TRBV10-3
abundance: .
d_gene: TRBD2
j_gene: TRBJ2-7
CDR3nt: TGTGCCATCAGTGAGTCACGGGAGGCCTACGAGCAGTACTTC
CDR3aa: CAISESREAYEQYF

v_gene: TRBV28
abundance: .
d_gene: .
j_gene: TRBJ1-2
CDR3nt: TGTGCCAGCAGCTCGGGTTTCATGTATGGCTACACCTTC
CDR3aa: CASSSGFMYGYTF

v_gene: TRBV28
abundance: .
d_gene: TRBD1
j_gene: TRBJ2-7
CDR3nt: TGTGCCAGCAGTTTAAGGGACAGGGCCTCCTACGAGCAGTACTTC
CDR3aa: CASSLRDRASYEQYF

v_gene: TRBV11-2
abundance: once
d_gene: .
j_gene: TRBJ1-1
CDR3nt: TGTGCCAGCAGTCGCGATATGAACACTGAAGCTTTCTTT
CDR3aa: CASSRDMNTEAFF

v_gene: TRBV5-4
abundance: .
d_gene: .
j_gene: TRBJ2-5
CDR3nt: TGTGCCAGCAGCTCCACGAACGGGGTCGGGAGGACCCAGTACTTC
CDR3aa: CASSSTNGVGRTQYF

v_gene: TRBV7-2
abundance: .
d_gene: .
j_gene: TRBJ2-1
CDR3nt: TGTGCCAGCAGCTTAGGGGTAGGGGGCAATGAGCAGTTCTTC
CDR3aa: CASSLGVGGNEQFF

v_gene: TRBV5-1
abundance: .
d_gene: TRBD1
j_gene: TRBJ2-1
CDR3nt: TGCGCCAGCAGCTTGACGACAGGGGAGTACTACAATGAGCAGTTCTTC
CDR3aa: CASSLTTGEYYNEQFF

v_gene: TRBV5-4
abundance: .
d_gene: TRBD2
j_gene: TRBJ2-1
CDR3nt: TGTGCCAGCAGCTTGGGACTAGCGGGAGTGTCGGTCAATGAGCAGTTCTTC
CDR3aa: CASSLGLAGVSVNEQFF

v_gene: TRBV5-1
abundance: .
d_gene: TRBD2
j_gene: TRBJ2-7
CDR3nt: TGCGCCAGCAGCTTGGGGGCCAGAAGCGGGGGGAACGAGCAGTACTTC
CDR3aa: CASSLGARSGGNEQYF

v_gene: TRBV28
abundance: .
d_gene: TRBD2
j_gene: TRBJ2-5
CDR3nt: TGTGCCAGCAGTTTATGGGGTAGCGGGTACCAAGAGACCCAGTACTTC
CDR3aa: CASSLWGSGYQETQYF

v_gene: TRBV15
abundance: .
d_gene: .
j_gene: TRBJ1-2
CDR3nt: TGTGCCACCAGCAGAGTGGGGGGGCCGTCCGATGGCTACACCTTC
CDR3aa: CATSRVGGPSDGYTF

v_gene: TRBV27
abundance: .
d_gene: .
j_gene: TRBJ1-1
CDR3nt: TGTGCCAGCAGTTTAGACGTACGGGGCACTGAAGCTTTCTTT
CDR3aa: CASSLDVRGTEAFF